The entry that follows covers one T cell receptor (beta chain) sequence. Only in-frame clones appear in the TCRdb table, and some are missing; sequencing was by immunoSEQ multiplex PCR. Of 30,000 to 40,000 clones listed, 92% are singletons. Germline CDR1 is SQVTM and CDR2 is ANQGSEA. The J segment lost 6 bases and the V segment lost 0 bases, leaving 3 bases of the junction unmatched. This CDR3 has 14 residues. The record originates from a study of chemoradiotherapy in HPV16-positive cancers. About the study: Candidate HPV-specific clones and shared TCR motifs came from a couple of HPV16-positive patients.

The sequence was obtained from a human donor with HPV-associated anogenital cancer. The chain couples TRBV29-1 to TRBJ1-2; the match to TRBD1 covers 11 bases. Here the sequenced sample was blood, taken from a patient who underwent chemoradiotherapy. The CDR3 coding sequence is TGCAGCGTTGAAGAGTGGGACAGGGGGGATGGCTACACCTTC. Its translation is CSVEEWDRGDGYTF.